What follows are 26 T cell receptor beta chains derived from one specimen sequenced in a study of technical replicates of blood from several donors. Assay: immunoSEQ multiplex PCR; the TCRdb copy retains only in-frame clones and omits some. The data contain some 99,000 clones, approximately 95% of them singletons. The specimen sequenced was T cells isolated from PBMCs. The receptors come from a human donor in good health.

V and J are TRBV6-5 and TRBJ2-7, with 7 bases that match TRBD1. V was pared by 7 bases and J by 2 bases, with 5 bases of the junction left unmatched. Germline CDR1 and CDR2: MNHEY and SVGAGI. The CDR3 spans 13 residues. The CDR3 DNA reads TGTGCCAGCAAGGTTCAGGGGGCCTACGAGCAGTACTTC. Amino acids: CASKVQGAYEQYF.

This chain joins TRBV7-9 and TRBJ1-5; D is perhaps TRBD1 (5 bases). The CDR3 runs to 15 residues. V was clipped by 1 base and J by 8 bases, with 15 bases between them. Germline-derived CDR1 and CDR2 are SEHNR and FQNEAQ (reference sequence). The CDR3 DNA reads as TGTGCCAGCAGCTTAGGGGGCCACGGGGGTGAGCCCCAGCATTTT. Translated: CASSLGGHGGEPQHF.

The chain links TRBV7-9 to TRBJ2-3; unclear D gene. V was clipped by 2 bases and J by 0 bases, with 6 bases between them. The CDR3 extends over 14 amino acids. CDR1 SEHNR and CDR2 FQNEAQ come from the germline V gene (reference sequence). The CDR3 coding sequence is TGTGCCAGCAGCTTATGGCCTAGCACAGATACGCAGTATTTT. Translated, it gives CASSLWPSTDTQYF. Full variable domain (remainder filled in from reference TRBV7-9 and TRBJ2-3): DTGVSQNPRHKITKRGQNVTFRCDPISEHNRLYWYRQTLGQGPEFLTYFQNEAQLEKSRLLSDRFSAERPKGSFSTLEIQRTEQGDSAMYLCASSLWPSTDTQYFGPGTRLTVL.

J is TRBJ2-7 and V is TRBV15; TRBD2 matches 11 bases. The CDR3 has 12 residues. Germline CDR1 reads LNHNV; CDR2 reads YYDKDF (reference sequence). V was clipped by 11 bases and J by 5 bases; unmatched bases: 5. For the CDR3, the DNA is TGTGCCGTACTAGCGGGAGCGAACGAGCAGTACTTC. It yields the protein CAVLAGANEQYF. Full variable domain (outside the CDR3, taken from reference TRBV15 and TRBJ2-7): DAMVIQNPRYQVTQFGKPVTLSCSQTLNHNVMYWYQQKSSQAPKLLFHYYDKDFNNEADTPDNFQSRRPNTSFCFLDIRSPGLGDTAMYLCAVLAGANEQYFGPGTRLTVT.

The sample holds one count of this clone. V usage is TRBV5-1 and J usage is TRBJ2-7; D perhaps matches TRBD1 (5 bases). V dropped 0 bases and J dropped 3 bases, with 7 bases sitting between them. The CDR3 totals 13 residues. From germline, CDR1 is SGHRS and CDR2 YFSETQ. CDR3 coding DNA: TGCGCCAGCAGCTTGGTCCAGGGCTACGAGCAGTACTTC. Its translation is CASSLVQGYEQYF.

In DNA form, the CDR3 reads TGTGCCAGCAGCGTCGAGACAGGGGGGGACGAGCAGTACTTC. Its translation: CASSVETGGDEQYF. J is TRBJ2-7 and V is TRBV9, with 9 bases matching TRBD1. The CDR3 length is 14 residues. Per germline, CDR1 SGDLS and CDR2 YYNGEE. V was pared by 2 bases and J by 5 bases, with 5 bases of the junction left unmatched.

The chain recombines TRBV6-5 with TRBJ1-2; D ambiguous. Germline V gene lookup returns CDR1 MNHEY and CDR2 SVGAGI. The CDR3 is 14 amino acids. The V end lost 5 bases, the J end lost 4 bases, and 14 bases lay between the germline ends. CDR3 region: CASSRKLTLYGYTF. The CDR3, as DNA: TGTGCCAGCAGTCGAAAGCTAACGCTCTATGGCTACACCTTC.

The chain is built from TRBV7-9 and TRBJ2-7; perhaps TRBD1 as D (6 bases). This CDR3 is built from 13 residues. Trimming took off 4 bases at V and 2 bases at J, with 9 bases between the two ends. The germline V gene has CDR1 SEHNR and CDR2 FQNEAQ (reference sequence). CDR3 region: CASSSPGAYEQYF. Here the CDR3 DNA reads TGTGCCAGCAGCTCTCCAGGGGCCTACGAGCAGTACTTC.

The chain uses TRBV5-1 and TRBJ2-5; 11 bases match TRBD2. V shed 4 bases and J 5 bases; nucleotides not matched to a gene: 13. There are 17 residues in the CDR3. From germline, CDR1 is SGHRS and CDR2 YFSETQ. The DNA of the CDR3 is TGCGCCAGCAGCCCTAGCGGGAGGACGGTGGGTGAGGAGACCCAGTACTTC. Translation gives CASSPSGRTVGEETQYF.

The chain carries TRBV30 and TRBJ1-2, with D perhaps matching TRBD1 (5 bases). Germline CDR1 reads GTSNPN; CDR2 reads SVGIG (reference sequence). This CDR3 contains 13 residues. Between the trimmed V and J ends, which lost 2 bases and 7 bases, there was a span of 14 bases. The CDR3 DNA is TGTGCCTGGAGTCCCGACAGAACAGGTGGCTACACCTTC. It encodes CAWSPDRTGGYTF.

This clone was detected once. This chain uses TRBV28 with TRBJ2-2; D is perhaps TRBD2 (6 bases). This CDR3 comprises 18 residues. Germline assignment: CDR1 MDHEN and CDR2 SYDVKM. The V gene lost 3 bases and the J gene lost 2 bases, with 19 bases spanning the gap. The CDR3 DNA sequence: TGTGCCAGCAGTTTCCCCACCCGACGGGAGATCAACACCGGGGAGCTGTTTTTT. Encoded protein: CASSFPTRREINTGELFF. Full variable domain (rest looked up from reference TRBV28 and TRBJ2-2): DVKVTQSSRYLVKRTGEKVFLECVQDMDHENMFWYRQDPGLGLRLIYFSYDVKMKEKGDIPEGYSVSREKKERFSLILESASTNQTSMYLCASSFPTRREINTGELFFGEGSRLTVL.

The chain carries TRBV6-4 and TRBJ2-2; 12 bases are a match to TRBD1. Germline loops: CDR1 MRHNA, CDR2 SNTAGT. The CDR3 sequence is 19 residues long. The V segment lost 3 bases and the J segment 4 bases; nucleotides outside the gene matches: 12. This CDR3 is CASSEIPGQGARVTGELFF. DNA for the CDR3: TGTGCCAGCAGTGAAATACCGGGACAGGGGGCGCGCGTCACCGGGGAGCTGTTTTTT.

V gene TRBV5-6 combines with J gene TRBJ1-6; the D gene is possibly TRBD1 (6 bases). V lost 4 bases to trimming and J lost 2 bases, with 10 bases between them. Germline CDR1 reads SGHDT; CDR2 reads YYEEEE. The CDR3 sequence is 15 residues long. The CDR3 region is CASSPGQTYNSPLHF. The CDR3 DNA is TGTGCCAGCAGCCCGGGACAAACCTATAATTCACCCCTCCACTTT.

The chain is built from TRBV6-5 and TRBJ2-3; 11 bases map to TRBD2. CDR3 length: 15 residues. Trimming cost V 5 bases and J 3 bases; bases outside gene matches: 4. The germline V gene has CDR1 MNHEY and CDR2 SVGAGI. The CDR3 DNA is TGTGCCAGCAGTAATCTAGCGGGAGGTACAGATACGCAGTATTTT. It specifies CASSNLAGGTDTQYF.

The chain couples TRBV7-2 to TRBJ2-5; 9 positions agree with TRBD1. The junction had 3 bases not matched to a gene; V was cut back by 5 bases and J by 2 bases. The CDR3 sequence is 14 residues long. Germline V gene data show CDR1 as SGHTA and CDR2 as FQGNSA. The chain's CDR3 is CASSHDRGQETQYF. The CDR3, as DNA: TGTGCCAGCAGCCACGACAGGGGGCAAGAGACCCAGTACTTC.

V gene TRBV6-9 combines with J gene TRBJ2-7, with unresolved D. CDR3 size: 15 residues. Trimming shortened V by 3 bases and J by 4 bases, and 16 bases separated the two germline ends. Germline V gene lookup returns CDR1 MNHGY and CDR2 SVAAGI. CDR3 bases: TGTGCCAGCAGTTACAGTGTAGTGACTCAATACGAGCAGTACTTC. The encoded protein is CASSYSVVTQYEQYF.

V usage is TRBV18 and J usage is TRBJ2-7, with a weak D call TRBD2 (7 bases). CDR1 and CDR2 from the germline V gene are KGHSH and LQKENI. This CDR3 contains 16 residues. V was shortened by 3 bases and J by 3 bases, with 18 bases between the two germline ends. CDR3 amino acids: CASSPGGAGADYEQYF. CDR3 nucleotides: TGTGCCAGCTCACCGGGGGGGGCAGGGGCTGACTACGAGCAGTACTTC.

CDR3 amino acids: CASSTEAYEQYF. The CDR3 DNA reads TGTGCCAGCAGTACGGAGGCCTACGAGCAGTACTTC. J is TRBJ2-7 and V is TRBV6-6; D is perhaps TRBD2 (5 bases). Per the germline V gene, CDR1 is MNHNY and CDR2 is SVGAGI (reference sequence). This CDR3 is 12 amino acids long. The V gene lost 5 bases and the J gene lost 2 bases, with 7 bases spanning the gap.

This chain joins TRBV9 and TRBJ1-5; D uncertain. The CDR3 loop spans 14 amino acids. Between the trimmed V and J ends, which lost 0 bases and 1 base, there was a span of 5 bases. Germline CDR1 and CDR2: SGDLS and YYNGEE. The CDR3 sequence is CASSVDMSNQPQHF. The CDR3 DNA reads TGTGCCAGCAGCGTAGATATGAGCAATCAGCCCCAGCATTTT.

The chain has TRBV2 and TRBJ2-3; D is possibly TRBD1 (5 bases). V was shortened by 6 bases and J by 2 bases, with 12 bases between the two germline ends. In germline, CDR1 is SNHLY, CDR2 FYNNEI. The CDR3 length is 14 residues. The CDR3 DNA sequence: TGTGCCAGCAGCCAGACAGCTCTCACAGATACGCAGTATTTT. This gives the protein CASSQTALTDTQYF.

The rearrangement uses TRBV2 and TRBJ1-4; 8 nucleotides align to TRBD1. V was pared by 0 bases and J by 8 bases, with 5 bases of the junction left unmatched. Germline CDR1 reads SNHLY; CDR2 reads FYNNEI. The CDR3 length is 15 residues. The CDR3 loop reads CASSEAGTGGEKLFF. The CDR3 coding sequence is TGTGCCAGCAGTGAAGCAGGGACAGGCGGGGAAAAACTGTTTTTT.

This clone was recorded a few times. This chain joins TRBV10-1 and TRBJ1-2; 7 bases fit TRBD1. The CDR3 extends over 13 amino acids. Germline assignment: CDR1 WNHNN and CDR2 SYGVQD (reference sequence). After removal of 6 bases from V and 2 bases from J, the junction contained 3 bases not matched to a gene. The CDR3 reads CASSGGQNYGYTF. The CDR3 DNA sequence: TGCGCCAGCAGCGGGGGACAGAACTATGGCTACACCTTC.

The chain uses TRBV4-1 and TRBJ2-7, with a weak D call TRBD1 (6 bases). The CDR3 has 16 residues. Germline values: CDR1 MGHRA, CDR2 YSYEKL. V was clipped by 0 bases and J by 4 bases, with 16 bases between them. CDR3 nucleotides: TGCGCCAGCAGCCAAGATCAGGGGCCCCAGGGTTACGAGCAGTACTTC. As protein: CASSQDQGPQGYEQYF.

The count of this clone is one. J is TRBJ1-1 and V is TRBV4-1, with 9 bases lining up with TRBD1. The CDR3 consists of 15 residues. Trimming at V came to 3 bases and at J to 1 base, leaving 3 bases not matched to a gene. Germline values: CDR1 MGHRA, CDR2 YSYEKL. The CDR3 DNA reads TGCGCCAGCAGCCATCGGACAGGGGAGAACACTGAAGCTTTCTTT. This sequence encodes CASSHRTGENTEAFF.

This chain links TRBV28 with TRBJ1-1; D unclear. Trimming took off 3 bases at V and 10 bases at J, with 21 bases between the two ends. CDR1 and CDR2 from the germline V gene are MDHEN and SYDVKM. The CDR3 has 15 residues. CDR3 sequence reads: CASSLGGGSLVAAFF. Written as DNA, the CDR3 is TGTGCCAGCAGTTTGGGTGGAGGGAGTTTGGTCGCAGCTTTCTTT.

In nucleotides, the CDR3 is TGCAGTGCGGACAGGGGAGAGACCCAGTACTTC. Translation gives CSADRGETQYF. V and J are TRBV20-1 and TRBJ2-5, with TRBD1 matching 9 bases. With V trimmed by 6 bases and J by 4 bases, 0 bases remained unmatched. Per the germline V gene, CDR1 is DFQATT and CDR2 is SNEGSKA (reference sequence). CDR3 length equals 11 residues.